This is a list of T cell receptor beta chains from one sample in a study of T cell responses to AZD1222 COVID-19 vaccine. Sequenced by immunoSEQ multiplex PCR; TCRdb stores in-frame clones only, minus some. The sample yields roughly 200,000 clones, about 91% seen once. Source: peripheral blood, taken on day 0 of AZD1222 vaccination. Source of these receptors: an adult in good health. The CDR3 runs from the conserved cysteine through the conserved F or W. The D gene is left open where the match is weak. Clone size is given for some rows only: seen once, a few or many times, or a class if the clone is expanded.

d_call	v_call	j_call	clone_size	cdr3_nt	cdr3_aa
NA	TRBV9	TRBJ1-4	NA	TGTGCCAGCAGCGGTACGGGTGAAAAACTGTTTTTT	CASSGTGEKLFF
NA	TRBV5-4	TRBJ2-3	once	TGTGCCAGCAGCTCTCCGGCAAAGCGCACAGATACGCAGTATTTT	CASSSPAKRTDTQYF
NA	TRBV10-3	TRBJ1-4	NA	TGTGCCATCAGGGGGACTTCTAATGAAAAACTGTTTTTT	CAIRGTSNEKLFF
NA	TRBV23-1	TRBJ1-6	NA	TGCGCCAGCAGTCAATCCCCCGGGGACACGATCAGTGTTCCTTATAATTCACCCCTCCACTTT	CASSQSPGDTISVPYNSPLHF
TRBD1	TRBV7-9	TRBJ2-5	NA	TGTGCCAGCAGCCTGGGACAGGTGCCAGAGACCCAGTACTTC	CASSLGQVPETQYF
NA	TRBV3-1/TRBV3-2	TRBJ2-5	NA	TGTGCCAGCAGCCAAATTACAGGGTATGAGACCCAGTACTTC	CASSQITGYETQYF
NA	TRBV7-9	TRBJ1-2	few	TGTGCCAGCAGCTTAGGAGGTCTCAACTATCATGGCTACACCTTC	CASSLGGLNYHGYTF
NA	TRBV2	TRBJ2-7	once	TGTGCCAGCAGACAAGGGGCACTACCCTCCTACGAGCAGTACTTC	CASRQGALPSYEQYF
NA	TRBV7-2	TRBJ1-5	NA	TGTGCCAGCAGCCTTGACAGGAGGCCCAATCAGCCCCAGCATTTT	CASSLDRRPNQPQHF
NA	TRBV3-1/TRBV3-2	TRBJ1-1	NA	TGTGCCAGCAGCCAAGGGGTAGGGGTGACTGAAGCTTTCTTT	CASSQGVGVTEAFF
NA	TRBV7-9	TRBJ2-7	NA	TGTGCCAGCAGCTTACAATTGGGACAAGCCTACGAGCAGTACTTC	CASSLQLGQAYEQYF
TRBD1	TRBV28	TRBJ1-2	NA	TGTGCCAGCAGTTTACGGGGGGGGACAGGGTACTATGGCTACACCTTC	CASSLRGGTGYYGYTF
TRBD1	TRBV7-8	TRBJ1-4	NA	TGTGCCAGCAGCTTAAGGGACAGTAATGAAAAACTGTTTTTT	CASSLRDSNEKLFF
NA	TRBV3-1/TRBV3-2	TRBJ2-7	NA	TGTGCCAGCAGCACTCGGGACGCAGCCTACGAGCAGTACTTC	CASSTRDAAYEQYF
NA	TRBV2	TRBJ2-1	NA	TGTGCCAGCAGCGCAAAGATCAGAGGCCCCTACAATGAGCAGTTCTTC	CASSAKIRGPYNEQFF
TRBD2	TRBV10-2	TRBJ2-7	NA	TGCGCCAGCAGTGTTAGCGGGGGGTACGAGCAGTACTTC	CASSVSGGYEQYF
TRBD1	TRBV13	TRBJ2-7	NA	TGTGCCAGCAGCTTAGCCGGGACAGACAGCGAGTTAAGGCAGTACTTC	CASSLAGTDSELRQYF
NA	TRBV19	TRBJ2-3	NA	TGTGCCAGTAGTATCCTTGGGGGAAGCACAGATACGCAGTATTTT	CASSILGGSTDTQYF
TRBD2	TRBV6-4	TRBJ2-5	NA	TGTGCCAGCAGCGCCACAGCGGGGGGGCAAGAGACCCAGTACTTC	CASSATAGGQETQYF
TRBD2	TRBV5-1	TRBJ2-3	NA	TGCGCCAGCAGCTCTCGAGGACTAGCGGGGCGCACAGATACGCAGTATTTT	CASSSRGLAGRTDTQYF
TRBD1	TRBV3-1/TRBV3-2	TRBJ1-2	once	TGTGCCAGCAGCCCAAGTCTCCCAGGGGGCAACTATGGCTACACCTTC	CASSPSLPGGNYGYTF
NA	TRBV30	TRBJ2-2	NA	TGTGCCTGGAGGGTGGGGGGCCGAGAGACCGGGGAGCTGTTTTTT	CAWRVGGRETGELFF
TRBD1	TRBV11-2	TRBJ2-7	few	TGTGCCAGCAGCTGGCGGGACAGGGCGGGTGGATACGAGCAGTACTTC	CASSWRDRAGGYEQYF
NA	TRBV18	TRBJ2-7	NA	TGTGCCAGCTCCCCCCCTGGGGGGTACGAGCAGTACTTC	CASSPPGGYEQYF
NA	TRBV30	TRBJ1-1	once	TGTGCCTGGAGCACATACAACACTGAAGCTTTCTTT	CAWSTYNTEAFF
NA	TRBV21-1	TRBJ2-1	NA	TGTGCCAGCAGCAAATCGGCTAGCGGGGGGTGCCCCTACAATGAGCAGTTCTTC	CASSKSASGGCPYNEQFF
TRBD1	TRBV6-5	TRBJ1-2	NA	TGTGCCAGCAGGAGCCGGGACAGGGAGTATGGCTACACCTTC	CASRSRDREYGYTF
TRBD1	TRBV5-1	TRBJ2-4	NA	TGCGCCAGCAGCTTGAGACAGGGGACATATGCCAAAAACATTCAGTACTTC	CASSLRQGTYAKNIQYF
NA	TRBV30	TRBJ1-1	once	TGTGCCTGGAGACGACGGAGGTGGAACACTGAAGCTTTCTTT	CAWRRRRWNTEAFF
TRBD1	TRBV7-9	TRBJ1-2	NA	TGTGCCAGCAGCGATGGGACAGGGGGTAACTATGGCTACACCTTC	CASSDGTGGNYGYTF
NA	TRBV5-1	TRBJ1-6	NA	TGCGCCAGCAGCCTCGGTCTATTAGGCGTCAGGGAATCCCCAGCCCTTAAGTCACCCCTCCACTTT	CASSLGLLGVRESPALKSPLHF
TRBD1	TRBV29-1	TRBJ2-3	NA	TGCAGCGTTTCAAGACAGGGACACACAGATACGCAGTATTTT	CSVSRQGHTDTQYF
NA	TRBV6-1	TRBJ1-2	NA	TGTGCCAGCAGTGAAGGTCAAGATGGCTACACCTTC	CASSEGQDGYTF
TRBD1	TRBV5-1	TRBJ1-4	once	TGCGCCAGCAGCTTGGCAGGGGGTAGTAGAGCTAATGAAAAACTGTTTTTT	CASSLAGGSRANEKLFF
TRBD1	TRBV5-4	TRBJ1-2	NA	TGTGCCAGCAGCTTACAGGGGGGAGGCTATGGCTACACCTTC	CASSLQGGGYGYTF
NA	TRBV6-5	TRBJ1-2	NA	TGTGCCAGCAGTTATCAGGCCAGTAACTATGGCTACACCTTC	CASSYQASNYGYTF
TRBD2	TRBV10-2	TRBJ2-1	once	TGCGCCAGCAGGACTAGCGGGGAGAGCTCCTACAATGAGCAGTTCTTC	CASRTSGESSYNEQFF
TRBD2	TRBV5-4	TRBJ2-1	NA	TGTGCCAGCAGCTCCGGGACTAGCCCGAACAATGAGCAGTTCTTC	CASSSGTSPNNEQFF
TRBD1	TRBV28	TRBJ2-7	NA	TGTGCCAGCATCGGCCCCGGGACAGGGACCTACGAGCAGTACTTC	CASIGPGTGTYEQYF
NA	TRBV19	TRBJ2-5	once	TGTGCCAGTAGTCCGGGACAAGAGACCCAGTACTTC	CASSPGQETQYF
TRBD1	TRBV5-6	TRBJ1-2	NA	TGTGCCAGCAGCTACCCGGGACAGGTTTCCCATGGCTACACCTTC	CASSYPGQVSHGYTF
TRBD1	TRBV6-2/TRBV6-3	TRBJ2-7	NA	TGTGCCAGCAGTTTACTGAGGGGGCATTCCTACGAGCAGTACTTC	CASSLLRGHSYEQYF
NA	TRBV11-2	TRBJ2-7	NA	TGTGCCAGCAGCTTGAGAAGGGGACACTCCTACGAGCAGTACTTC	CASSLRRGHSYEQYF
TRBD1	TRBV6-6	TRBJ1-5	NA	TGTGCCAGCAGCCTGCTGACAGGGGGCTTCAATCAGCCCCAGCATTTT	CASSLLTGGFNQPQHF
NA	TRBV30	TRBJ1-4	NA	TGTGCCTGGAGCAAAGGACCAACTAATGAAAAACTGTTTTTT	CAWSKGPTNEKLFF